A selection of T cell receptor beta chains follows, all from one sample in a study of CD8 T cells in Susac syndrome. TCRdb reprocessed the immunoSEQ multiplex PCR reads with MiXCR, giving one entry per CDR3 protein. This sample yields around 280,000 distinct CDR3 sequences, of which 90% to 95% are seen a single time; over 0.05% belongs to the top ten. Material for sequencing was CD4+ T cells from PBMCs. Source of these receptors: a human donor with multiple sclerosis. Both conserved end residues are trimmed from each CDR3. Only some rows state a clone size, as once, few, many or a class for expanded clones.

abundance: few
v_gene: TRBV6-6
j_gene: TRBJ2-7
CDR3aa: ASSSRGQAYEQY

abundance: -
v_gene: TRBV28
j_gene: TRBJ2-1
CDR3aa: ASTPTADYNEQF

abundance: -
v_gene: TRBV6-2/TRBV6-3
j_gene: TRBJ2-7
CDR3aa: ASSISGDKQY

abundance: -
v_gene: TRBV29-1
j_gene: TRBJ2-1
CDR3aa: SVEIGQGGYNEQF

abundance: -
v_gene: TRBV6-4
j_gene: TRBJ1-2
CDR3aa: ASKEGRDLALTNYGYT

abundance: -
v_gene: TRBV4-2
j_gene: TRBJ2-7
CDR3aa: ASSQEFRGVYEQY

abundance: -
v_gene: TRBV19
j_gene: TRBJ2-7
CDR3aa: ASSVDRGDYEQY

abundance: -
v_gene: TRBV19
j_gene: TRBJ1-2
CDR3aa: ASNPTDRGSHYGYT

abundance: once
v_gene: TRBV20-1
j_gene: TRBJ2-7
CDR3aa: SATPPDARSEQY

abundance: -
v_gene: TRBV30
j_gene: TRBJ2-6
CDR3aa: AWKPGANVLT

abundance: -
v_gene: TRBV29-1
j_gene: TRBJ1-5
CDR3aa: SVRDGNHQPQH

abundance: -
v_gene: TRBV2
j_gene: TRBJ1-1
CDR3aa: ASSPEGGSKAF

abundance: -
v_gene: TRBV7-9
j_gene: TRBJ2-7
CDR3aa: ASSLARAYEQY

abundance: once
v_gene: TRBV5-1
j_gene: TRBJ2-5
CDR3aa: ASSLSQY

abundance: -
v_gene: TRBV20-1
j_gene: TRBJ1-5
CDR3aa: SATPHRGLPDQPQH

abundance: -
v_gene: TRBV20-1
j_gene: TRBJ2-1
CDR3aa: SARDLLGQF

abundance: -
v_gene: TRBV6-1
j_gene: TRBJ1-5
CDR3aa: ASSGWRDRVNSEQPQH

abundance: -
v_gene: TRBV14
j_gene: TRBJ2-3
CDR3aa: ASSQEMGTSGRRRDTQY

abundance: once
v_gene: TRBV6-5
j_gene: TRBJ2-7
CDR3aa: ASFGGQGGQQY

abundance: -
v_gene: TRBV7-2
j_gene: TRBJ1-2
CDR3aa: ASSFGEGYGYT

abundance: -
v_gene: TRBV12-3/TRBV12-4
j_gene: TRBJ2-1
CDR3aa: ASKERTSGSNEQF